This TCR beta chain was captured in a study of control samples from healthy donors and cancer patients. The repertoire was sequenced with immunoSEQ multiplex PCR; TCRdb's copy has only in-frame clones and lacks some. The table shows 15,000 to 20,000 clones, with around four fifths occurring only once. This clone was seen more than once but under ten times. V gave up 2 bases and J gave up 6 bases; unmatched junction bases: 17. The CDR3 has 21 amino acids. Germline V lookup: CDR1 LNHDA, CDR2 SQIVND (reference sequence). The sequenced sample consisted of PBMCs. The J gene is TRBJ2-4, the V gene TRBV19; 15 nucleotides line up with TRBD2. The clonotype was recovered from a woman between 65 and 79 years old with lung cancer. The CDR3 spells CASSIRSTGGLAGGGLNIQYF. As DNA, the CDR3 is TGTGCCAGTAGTATACGATCGACAGGGGGACTAGCGGGAGGAGGGTTAAACATTCAGTACTTC.